This T cell receptor (beta chain) was sequenced for a study of STAT5B mutations in CD4+ large granular lymphocyte leukemia. Per germline, CDR1 LNHDA and CDR2 SQIVND (reference sequence). The CDR3 spans 11 residues. V lost 8 bases, J lost 8 bases, and 12 bases lay in between. This clone was picked up a small number of times. The target antigen is unknown. Clones were read by immunoSEQ multiplex PCR, and TCRdb kept only the in-frame ones, dropping some. This sample yields under 50,000 clones, of which about 80% are seen a single time; 0.3% to 0.45% belongs to the top ten. Study-wide results and limits: TRBV06-family usage was enriched in top patient clones (8/27) versus controls (2/35).

The sequencing input was CD4+ T cells from blood buffy coats. This rearrangement joins TRBV19 to TRBJ1-2; D gene uncertain. This sequence originates from a human donor in good health. The CDR3 nucleotides read TGTGCCAGTTCGGGCCCACGGGGCTACACCTTC. Translating gives CASSGPRGYTF.